What follows are 3 T cell receptor beta chains derived from one specimen sequenced in a study of blood T cell repertoires in COVID-19. The data were produced by immunoSEQ multiplex PCR, yet TCRdb's version contains in-frame clones alone and is incomplete. The top ten clones hold over 9% of a sample with 99,000 or so clones, more than 80% of them seen once. Material for sequencing was peripheral blood. The source of these receptors is a woman between 70 and 85 years old with acute or convalescent COVID-19.

CDR3 bases: TGTGCCAGCTCGCTTGCAGGGGCTAATGAAAAACTGTTTTTT. Translated: CASSLAGANEKLFF. The chain carries TRBV3-1 (or the pseudogene TRBV3-2) and TRBJ1-4; tentative D call: TRBD1 (6 bases). Germline-derived CDR1 and CDR2 are LGHDT and YNNKEL (reference sequence). CDR3 size: 14 residues. The V gene lost 8 bases and the J gene lost 3 bases, with 13 bases spanning the gap.

The chain has TRBV11-2 and TRBJ2-7; D remains unclear. Germline V gene lookup returns CDR1 SGHAT and CDR2 FQNNGV. The V end lost 0 bases, the J end lost 4 bases, and 10 bases lay between the germline ends. The CDR3 is made up of 14 amino acids. CDR3 sequence reads: CASSLDRLGYEQYF. DNA of the CDR3: TGTGCCAGCAGCTTAGACAGACTTGGGTACGAGCAGTACTTC.

The genes are TRBV10-3 and TRBJ2-1; TRBD2 agrees at 8 bases. This CDR3 contains 17 residues. In germline, CDR1 is ENHRY, CDR2 SYGVKD. The V segment lost 4 bases and the J segment 0 bases; nucleotides outside the gene matches: 8. The CDR3 sequence: CAISVSLAGSSYNEQFF. CDR3 in DNA: TGTGCCATCAGTGTCTCTTTAGCGGGAAGCTCCTACAATGAGCAGTTCTTC.